This T cell receptor (beta chain) was captured in a study of early T cells in non-severe SARS-CoV-2 infection. The wider study: It was bulk RNA from unsorted whole blood that was sequenced, and the chains were unpaired.

The germline CDR1 and CDR2 sequences are SQVTM and ANQGSEA. Trimming pared 6 bases from V and 4 bases from J, leaving 10 bases between. The CDR3 loop spans 11 amino acids. Unique molecular identifiers were attached to individual cDNA molecules. MiXCR, run by TCRdb on the 5' RACE reads, gives a single entry per CDR3 protein. The table shows tens of thousands of distinct CDR3 sequences, with 4% occurring only once. This clonotype appeared many times. As yet, its antigen is unknown. Overall study results and limits: Using VDJdb, the matching emphasized anti-spike CD8 responses while missing private and CD4 specificities.

The TCR comes from an adult who was a healthcare worker with PCR-confirmed SARS-CoV-2 infection or an uninfected control (not recorded which). V gene TRBV29-1 combines with J gene TRBJ2-7, with D unresolved. Material: whole blood. CDR3 protein: CSVQHTYEQYF. In DNA, the CDR3 is TGCAGCGTCCAACATACATACGAGCAGTACTTC.